These T cell receptor beta chains were read from a single sample in a study of regulatory T cells in long-lasting Graves disease. TCRdb reprocessed the multiplex PCR reads with MiXCR, giving one entry per CDR3 protein. The sample gives 350,000 to 500,000 distinct CDR3 sequences, over 20% of which show up once; roughly 13% is in the top ten. The sequenced sample was peripheral blood mononuclear cells (PBMCs), obtained when the disease was refractory, from a patient treated with antithyroid drugs. All receptors come from a female donor with Graves disease. Each CDR3 is given with its conserved first and last residue. The D gene is left open where the match is weak. Some rows have no size entry. The others give once, few or many, or a class for an expanded clone.

CDR3,DNA,V,size,J,D,length
CASSEGTPYGYTF,TGCGCCAGCAGTGAAGGGACACCCTATGGCTACACCTTC,TRBV10-1,many,TRBJ1-2,-,13
CSARDWGRRGEQYF,TGCAGTGCTAGAGATTGGGGGAGACGTGGAGAGCAGTACTTC,TRBV20-1,many,TRBJ2-7,-,14
CASSYAEGRTEAFF,TGTGCCAGCAGTTACGCCGAGGGAAGGACTGAAGCTTTCTTT,TRBV6-5,-,TRBJ1-1,-,14
CASSLRPGPYEQYF,TGTGCCAGCAGTTTGCGCCCCGGGCCCTACGAGCAGTACTTC,TRBV27,many,TRBJ2-7,-,14
CASSYALAGAEELFF,TGTGCCAGCAGTTACGCTCTAGCGGGGGCCGAGGAGCTGTTTTTT,TRBV6-5,many,TRBJ2-2,TRBD2,15
CSATGTSGSYEQYF,TGCAGTGCTACCGGGACTAGCGGGTCCTACGAGCAGTACTTC,TRBV20-1,-,TRBJ2-7,TRBD2,14
CASSLGQGGIQPQHF,TGTGCCAGCAGTTTAGGGCAGGGTGGTATTCAGCCCCAGCATTTT,TRBV28,-,TRBJ1-5,-,15
CASSQSGATNEKLFF,TGTGCCAGCAGCCAAAGCGGGGCAACTAATGAAAAACTGTTTTTT,TRBV6-1,-,TRBJ1-4,-,15
CASRNREYSYNSPLHF,TGTGCCAGCAGAAACAGGGAGTACTCCTATAATTCACCCCTCCACTTT,TRBV6-1,few,TRBJ1-6,-,16
CASRSTGTGWYEQYF,TGTGCCAGCAGATCTACCGGGACAGGGTGGTACGAGCAGTACTTC,TRBV28,-,TRBJ2-7,TRBD1,15
CAWSGQGLLEQYF,TGTGCCTGGAGTGGCCAGGGCCTTCTCGAGCAGTACTTC,TRBV30,-,TRBJ2-7,-,13
CASRIKRETQYF,TGTGCCAGCAGGATTAAGCGAGAGACCCAGTACTTC,TRBV28,many,TRBJ2-5,-,12
CASSQEGAGETYEQYF,TGTGCCAGCAGCCAAGAAGGTGCGGGAGAAACCTACGAGCAGTACTTC,TRBV28,-,TRBJ2-7,TRBD2,16
CSAQGQGPYEQYF,TGCAGTGCCCAGGGACAGGGCCCCTACGAGCAGTACTTC,TRBV20-1,few,TRBJ2-7,TRBD1,13
CASPPRLPGLQETQYF,TGTGCCAGTCCCCCCCGCCTCCCGGGTCTCCAAGAGACCCAGTACTTC,TRBV5-8,-,TRBJ2-5,-,16
CASSLTAGVYNEQFF,TGTGCCAGCAGTTTAACGGCGGGAGTGTACAATGAGCAGTTCTTC,TRBV28,-,TRBJ2-1,TRBD2,15
CASRMGQGTVGELFF,TGTGCCAGCAGAATGGGACAGGGGACCGTCGGGGAGCTGTTTTTT,TRBV12-3/TRBV12-4,-,TRBJ2-2,TRBD1,15
CASSLLQHNSPLHF,TGTGCCAGCAGCTTGCTACAGCATAATTCACCCCTCCACTTT,TRBV5-8,-,TRBJ1-6,-,14
CASSPDRVKGYTF,TGTGCCAGCAGCCCCGACAGGGTAAAGGGCTACACCTTC,TRBV5-8,few,TRBJ1-2,TRBD1,13
CASNPGGGSNQPQHF,TGTGCCAGCAATCCGGGAGGGGGAAGCAATCAGCCCCAGCATTTT,TRBV2,many,TRBJ1-5,-,15
CASSFSGMNNEQFF,TGTGCCAGCAGCTTCAGCGGGATGAACAATGAGCAGTTCTTC,TRBV5-4,-,TRBJ2-1,TRBD2,14
CAGLAGRQETQYF,TGCGCGGGGCTAGCGGGACGACAAGAGACCCAGTACTTC,TRBV20-1,-,TRBJ2-5,TRBD2,13
CATSLSLAYEQFF,TGTGCCACCAGCTTAAGCCTAGCTTATGAGCAGTTCTTC,TRBV15,many,TRBJ2-1,-,13
CASSYGTEAFF,TGTGCCAGCAGTTATGGCACTGAAGCTTTCTTT,TRBV27,many,TRBJ1-1,-,11
CSAEDISSYNSPLHF,TGCAGTGCTGAGGACATAAGCTCCTATAATTCACCCCTCCACTTT,TRBV20-1,-,TRBJ1-6,-,15
CASGYGTSGGETQYF,TGTGCCAGCGGCTATGGGACTAGCGGGGGTGAGACCCAGTACTTC,TRBV7-8,-,TRBJ2-5,TRBD2,15
CASSQGTSATYEQYF,TGCGCCAGCAGCCAAGGGACTAGCGCTACCTACGAGCAGTACTTC,TRBV4-1,few,TRBJ2-7,TRBD2,15